This T cell receptor beta chain derives from a study of T cell responses to AZD1222 COVID-19 vaccine. TCRdb's copy holds only in-frame clones and misses some; the assay was immunoSEQ multiplex PCR. Here the sample spans approximately 110,000 clones, roughly 87% being singletons. V was trimmed by 7 bases and J by 5 bases, leaving 17 bases between them. The CDR3 is made up of 14 amino acids. Germline CDR1 reads MNHEY; CDR2 reads SVGAGI. This clonotype was sampled from an adult in good health. Sequencing used peripheral blood, obtained on day 0 of AZD1222 vaccination. The chain carries TRBV6-5 and TRBJ1-2; the D gene is possibly TRBD1 (6 bases). The CDR3 region is CASIPADSTYGYTF. CDR3 DNA: TGTGCCAGCATTCCAGCGGACAGTACGTATGGCTACACCTTC.